The 14 T cell receptor beta chains below were found in one sample sequenced in a study of cytomegalovirus exposure and HLA in healthy donors (dated by TCRdb to 2016 to 2017). Library preparation was by the immunoSEQ multiplex PCR assay. For the multiplex PCR, a mixture combining 60 forward primers for TCR Vbeta segments and 13 reverse primers for TCR Jbeta segments was used. Here the immuneACCESS table is served through TCRdb, limited to in-frame sequences with V and J called. Missing clones are a known gap in these copies; in checked studies unresolved V genes cover under half, and the rest lacks a known reason. For this sample the table gives some 100,000 clones, of which just under 70% were detected only once. Roughly 15% of the sample belongs to the ten largest clones. The sequencing sample was made of PBMCs. The receptors here all came from a woman between 50 and 59 years old in good health and CMV-seropositive.

The V and J genes are TRBV10-3 and TRBJ2-3; maybe TRBD2 (6 bases). Between the trimmed V and J ends, which lost 8 bases and 2 bases, there was a span of 14 bases. The CDR3 runs 14 residues. Germline-derived CDR1 and CDR2 are ENHRY and SYGVKD. The CDR3 DNA follows: TGTGCCATCCGAAGAGGACTAACCACAGATACGCAGTATTTT. This encodes CAIRRGLTTDTQYF.

In this sample, this clone turned up a few times. The chain couples TRBV28 to TRBJ1-3, with 8 bases lining up with TRBD1. The CDR3 is 16 amino acids. Unmatched junction bases numbered 7, after V lost 5 bases and J lost 1 base. Germline V CDR1 and CDR2: MDHEN, SYDVKM. CDR3 amino acids: CASSRLQGASGNTIYF. The CDR3 nucleotides are TGTGCCAGCAGTCGACTTCAGGGGGCTTCTGGAAACACCATATATTTT.

The genes are TRBV13 and TRBJ2-3; a possible D gene is TRBD2 (6 bases). The CDR3 runs to 15 residues. Trimming stripped 5 bases from V and 2 bases from J, with 14 bases between. CDR1 and CDR2 from the germline V gene are PRHDT and FYEKMQ (reference sequence). In DNA, the CDR3 is TGTGCCAGCAGCCCCCGGGACTTCTACACAGATACGCAGTATTTT. Translation gives CASSPRDFYTDTQYF.

This clone was observed a few times. Written as DNA, the CDR3 is TGTGCCAGCAGCTTGGTCGCAGATACGCAGTATTTT. Translation gives CASSLVADTQYF. This rearrangement joins TRBV5-5 to TRBJ2-3, with no clear D. Trimming cost V 0 bases and J 4 bases, with 3 bases left between them. The V gene's germline CDR1 is SGHKS and CDR2 YYEKEE (reference sequence). The CDR3 has 12 amino acids.

The genes are TRBV7-9 and TRBJ1-1; TRBD1 agrees at 8 bases. Looked up from germline, CDR1 is SEHNR and CDR2 is FQNEAQ (reference sequence). This CDR3 comprises 13 residues. Trimming cost V 0 bases and J 11 bases; bases outside gene matches: 5. CDR3 bases: TGTGCCAGCAGCTTAGCGGTGGACAGGGACGCTTTCTTT. It yields the protein CASSLAVDRDAFF.

As for this clone: Relative to the germline gene, one junction end is altered; a read error may explain this. The rearrangement joins TRBV7-9 to TRBJ1-1; TRBD1 matches 7 bases. This CDR3 contains 14 residues. From germline, CDR1 is SEHNR and CDR2 FQNEAQ (reference sequence). The CDR3 here is CASSLGTVNTEAFF. CDR3 nucleotides: TGTGCCAGCAGTTTAGGGACAGTGAACACTGAAGCTTTCTTT.

The table lists this clone with a count of one. The rearrangement joins TRBV6-1 to TRBJ2-2; TRBD1 agrees at 7 bases. Germline V gene lookup returns CDR1 MNHNS and CDR2 SASEGT. The CDR3 runs 14 residues. After removal of 7 bases from V and 3 bases from J, the junction contained 5 bases not matched to a gene. The CDR3 here is CASNRDRDTGELFF. In DNA form, the CDR3 reads TGTGCCAGCAACCGGGACAGAGACACCGGGGAGCTGTTTTTT.

The J gene is TRBJ2-3, the V gene TRBV10-3, with D possibly TRBD2 on 5 matching bases. There are 17 residues in the CDR3. Germline CDR1 reads ENHRY; CDR2 reads SYGVKD. V was cut by 3 bases and J by 2 bases, with 18 bases left in between. As DNA, the CDR3 is TGTGCCATCAGTGAACCTCGGGGAGCGGAGACCACAGATACGCAGTATTTT. It translates to CAISEPRGAETTDTQYF.

This chain joins TRBV7-9 and TRBJ2-2; 11 bases fit TRBD2. The germline V gene has CDR1 SEHNR and CDR2 FQNEAQ (reference sequence). Trimming removed 5 bases from V and 6 bases from J; junction bases left unmatched: 11. The length of the CDR3 is 17 residues. CDR3 DNA sequence: TGTGCCAGCAGCCCCAGCCTAGCGGGAGGTCCCCCCGGGGAGCTGTTTTTT. Its translation: CASSPSLAGGPPGELFF. Filled out from reference TRBV7-9 and TRBJ2-2, the complete variable domain reads DTGVSQNPRHKITKRGQNVTFRCDPISEHNRLYWYRQTLGQGPEFLTYFQNEAQLEKSRLLSDRFSAERPKGSFSTLEIQRTEQGDSAMYLCASSPSLAGGPPGELFFGEGSRLTVL.

Only one count was recorded for this clone. This sequence joins TRBV18 and TRBJ1-2; TRBD1 aligns across 8 bases. Unmatched junction bases numbered 0, after V lost 2 bases and J lost 4 bases. CDR1 and CDR2 from the germline V gene are KGHSH and LQKENI. CDR3 size: 13 residues. The CDR3: CASSPGTGYGYTF. CDR3 coding DNA: TGTGCCAGCTCACCAGGGACAGGCTATGGCTACACCTTC.

This clone was counted between two and nine times. The genes are TRBV28 and TRBJ1-2; 8 positions agree with TRBD1. This CDR3 is 15 amino acids long. Germline V gene sequence: CDR1 MDHEN, CDR2 SYDVKM. V lost 2 bases, J lost 8 bases, and 10 bases stayed unmatched. The CDR3 region has the DNA TGTGCCAGCAGTTTAATGAGGACAGGGACACGCGGCTACACCTTC. Translated: CASSLMRTGTRGYTF.

This clone was seen just once. This chain joins TRBV23-1 and TRBJ2-2, with D maybe TRBD1 (6 bases). TRBV23-1 is labeled an ORF, and its function is uncertain. The length of the CDR3 is 22 residues. V shed 0 bases and J shed 3 bases, with 29 bases lying between them. The CDR3 nucleotides are TGCGCCAGCAGTCAATCTGGATCGGGACAACAGCCTTCCGGCTGGGACACCGGGGAGCTGTTTTTT. This encodes CASSQSGSGQQPSGWDTGELFF.

This clone has more than one count but fewer than ten. The genes are TRBV2 and TRBJ2-7; tentatively, D is TRBD1 (5 bases). Germline loops: CDR1 SNHLY, CDR2 FYNNEI. The V end lost 6 bases, the J end lost 0 bases, and 9 bases lay between the germline ends. The length of the CDR3 is 13 residues. DNA for the CDR3: TGTGCCAGCAGGACAGTTCTCTCCTACGAGCAGTACTTC. Translated, it gives CASRTVLSYEQYF.

The chain carries TRBV6-1 and TRBJ2-5; D might be TRBD1 (6 bases). The germline V gene has CDR1 MNHNS and CDR2 SASEGT. Trimming stripped 2 bases from V and 5 bases from J, with 12 bases between. This CDR3 contains 14 residues. For the CDR3, the DNA is TGTGCCAGCAGTGAATTGTGGGGGCGGGAGACCCAGTACTTC. This sequence encodes CASSELWGRETQYF.